In this sample, the clone carrying this T cell receptor (beta chain) turned up once. In the source study's methods: By means of reference gene primer amplification, nucleated cell counts were estimated. Produced via immunoSEQ multiplex PCR; TCRdb's table is partial and in-frame only. The V and J calls and the clone size are those of that table, but D and trimming were determined from the DNA. Of around 68,000 clones listed, 80% to 85% are singletons. The record originates from a study of blood T cell repertoires in COVID-19. For the study at large: The United States, Italy and Spain were the sources of the acute and convalescent COVID-19 samples. From T cells, B-cell-depleted T cells, or PBMCs came the material, which was cDNA or gDNA.

The germline gives CDR1 MNHNY, CDR2 SVGAGI (reference sequence). The CDR3 sequence is 16 residues long. V was cut by 6 bases and J by 0 bases, with 16 bases left in between. This TCR was recovered from a human donor in a cohort sampled during active COVID-19. Sequenced: peripheral blood. This sequence joins TRBV6-6 and TRBJ2-3, with D possibly TRBD2 on 7 matching bases. The CDR3 sequence: CASSGRGGTSTDTQYF. The CDR3 region has the DNA TGTGCCAGCAGCGGAAGGGGGGGGACTAGCACAGATACGCAGTATTTT.